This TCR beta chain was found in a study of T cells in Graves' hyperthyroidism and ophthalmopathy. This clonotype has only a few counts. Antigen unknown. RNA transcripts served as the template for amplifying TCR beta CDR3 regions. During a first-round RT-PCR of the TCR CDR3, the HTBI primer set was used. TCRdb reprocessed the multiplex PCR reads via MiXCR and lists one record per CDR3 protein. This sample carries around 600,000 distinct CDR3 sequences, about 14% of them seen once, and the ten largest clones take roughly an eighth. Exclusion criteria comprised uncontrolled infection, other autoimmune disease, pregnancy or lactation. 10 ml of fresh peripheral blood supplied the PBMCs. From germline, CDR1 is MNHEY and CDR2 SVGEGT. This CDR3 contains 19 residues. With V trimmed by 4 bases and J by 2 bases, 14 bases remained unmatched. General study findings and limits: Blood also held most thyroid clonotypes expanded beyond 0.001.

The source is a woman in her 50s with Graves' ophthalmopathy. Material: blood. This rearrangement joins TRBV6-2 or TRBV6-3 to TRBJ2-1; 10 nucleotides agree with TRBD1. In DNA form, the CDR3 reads TGTGCCAGCAGTTTCGTGACAGGGGGCGCAGGGGGGACCTACAATGAGCAGTTCTTC. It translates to CASSFVTGGAGGTYNEQFF.